This entry lists 15 T cell receptor beta chains sequenced from one sample in a study of regulatory T cells in long-lasting Graves disease. Documented time point: persistent/refractory GD, antithyroid drugs over 5 years with positive TRAb. Generation of the TCR library employed RNA extracted from PBMCs. Building the TCR beta libraries relied on iRepertoire HTBI primers, and CDR3 regions underwent Arm-PCR. TCRdb analysed the multiplex PCR reads with MiXCR anew, one entry per CDR3 protein. The table has around 300,000 distinct CDR3 sequences, roughly a fifth seen once. The material was peripheral blood mononuclear cells (PBMCs), obtained when the disease was refractory, from a patient treated with antithyroid drugs. Receptors originate from a female donor with Graves disease.

This clonotype appeared many times. V is TRBV27 and J is TRBJ1-2; possibly TRBD1 for D (5 bases). CDR1 and CDR2 from the germline V gene are MNHEY and SMNVEV (reference sequence). The CDR3 is 13 residues long. V shed 8 bases and J shed 1 base, with 11 bases lying between them. CDR3 sequence: CASGGRDNYGYTF. The CDR3 bases are TGTGCCAGCGGGGGGAGGGATAACTATGGCTACACCTTC.

This clonotype has more than one count but fewer than ten. The genes are TRBV20-1 and TRBJ2-7; either TRBD1 or TRBD2 may fit D (5 bases each). The CDR3 extends over 12 amino acids. Germline CDR1 reads DFQATT; CDR2 reads SNEGSKA (reference sequence). CDR3 bases: TGCAGCGCCCGGGACGGCACCTACGAGCAGTACTTC. Its protein product is CSARDGTYEQYF.

This clonotype came up many times. The CDR3 here is CASSYGSDYEQYF. CDR3 DNA sequence: TGTGCCAGCAGTTATGGTAGCGACTACGAGCAGTACTTC. The chain recombines TRBV6-5 with TRBJ2-7, with D possibly being TRBD2 (5 bases). V was shortened by 3 bases and J by 3 bases, with 9 bases between the two germline ends. There are 13 residues in the CDR3. Germline CDR1 is MNHEY and CDR2 is SVGAGI.

V usage is TRBV20-1 and J usage is TRBJ2-7, with D possibly being TRBD1 (6 bases). Deletions cut 1 base from V and 2 bases from J, with 12 bases between. The CDR3 covers 14 residues. Germline V gives CDR1 DFQATT, CDR2 SNEGSKA (reference sequence). The CDR3 bases are TGCAGTGCTAGAGGGGGGCTAGCTACCTACGAGCAGTACTTC. It encodes CSARGGLATYEQYF.

The chain joins TRBV14 to TRBJ1-1, with D possibly being TRBD1 (5 bases). CDR1 is SGHDN and CDR2 is FVKESK in the germline V gene. The CDR3 contains 17 residues. Trimming removed 1 base at V and 0 bases at J, with 15 bases between. The CDR3 loop is CASSQGVGLPLNTEAFF. CDR3 DNA: TGTGCCAGCAGCCAAGGGGTGGGGCTGCCCTTGAACACTGAAGCTTTCTTT.

The chain is built from TRBV29-1 and TRBJ2-7; 7 nucleotides match TRBD1. Losses at the gene ends were 7 bases for V and 0 bases for J; bases not matched to a gene: 0. The CDR3 is 11 residues long. From germline, CDR1 is SQVTM and CDR2 ANQGSEA. CDR3 nucleotides: TGCAGCGGACAGGGCTCCTACGAGCAGTACTTC. Translated, it gives CSGQGSYEQYF.

V and J are TRBV29-1 and TRBJ2-7, with D possibly TRBD1 on 5 matching bases. The germline V and J ends were trimmed by 7 bases and 2 bases, with 18 bases remaining between them. Germline V gives CDR1 SQVTM, CDR2 ANQGSEA. The CDR3 extends over 14 amino acids. The CDR3 sequence: CSAQGVLGTYEQYF. Written as DNA, the CDR3 is TGCAGCGCCCAAGGGGTTCTGGGAACCTACGAGCAGTACTTC.

This chain connects TRBV20-1 to TRBJ2-1, with 10 bases matching TRBD2. This CDR3 is 14 amino acids long. CDR1 is DFQATT and CDR2 is SNEGSKA in the germline V gene (reference sequence). Trimming took 3 bases from V and 6 from J; bases not matched to a gene: 5. CDR3 DNA sequence: TGCAGTGCTAGTCTAGCGGGAGCCACCAATGAGCAGTTCTTC. Residues: CSASLAGATNEQFF.

To note about this clonotype: Given a much more abundant clone one base away, this may be a read error. The chain joins TRBV7-2 to TRBJ2-2, with TRBD2 matching over 8 bases. The germline gives CDR1 SGHTA, CDR2 FQGNSA. Germline trimming cut 5 bases from V and 8 bases from J; bases unmatched to any gene: 16. The CDR3 is 17 residues long. CDR3: CASSPASGLVGAGELFF. DNA for the CDR3: TGTGCCAGCAGCCCGGCCTCGGGACTAGTGGGAGCGGGGGAGCTGTTTTTT.

This clonotype was counted ten times or more. The CDR3 DNA reads as TGTGCCAGCAGTGGGCGGACCCAGTACTTC. It codes for CASSGRTQYF. The chain uses TRBV2 and TRBJ2-5, with unresolved D. Trimming pared 4 bases from V and 7 bases from J, leaving 4 bases between. CDR1 and CDR2 from the germline V gene are SNHLY and FYNNEI. The CDR3 runs 10 residues.

The chain uses TRBV6-2 or TRBV6-3 and TRBJ1-5, with D possibly matching TRBD1 (6 bases). The CDR3 is 14 amino acids. Trimming took 4 bases from V and 3 from J, leaving 10 bases between them. The V gene's germline CDR1 is MNHEY and CDR2 SVGEGT. The CDR3 spells CASSSTGYNQPQHF. The DNA for the CDR3 is TGTGCCAGCAGTTCGACAGGTTACAATCAGCCCCAGCATTTT.

This clonotype was seen at least ten times. The chain employs TRBV6-1 and TRBJ1-5; 7 bases fit TRBD1. V lost 0 bases and J lost 6; bases outside the gene matches: 8. Per the germline V gene, CDR1 is MNHNS and CDR2 is SASEGT. The length of the CDR3 is 16 residues. Written as DNA, the CDR3 is TGTGCCAGCAGTGAAGCGCGCTGGCAGGGGGGTCAGCCCCAGCATTTT. This gives the protein CASSEARWQGGQPQHF.

On this clonotype itself: With a much larger clone just one base away, this may be a read error. V usage is TRBV28 and J usage is TRBJ1-2; TRBD1 agrees at 9 bases. From germline, CDR1 is MDHEN and CDR2 SYDVKM. V gave up 11 bases and J gave up 4 bases; unmatched junction bases: 8. The CDR3 loop spans 13 amino acids. The CDR3, as DNA: TGTGCCGGCGGGACAGGGAGTCCCTATGGCTACACCTTC. This encodes CAGGTGSPYGYTF.

The chain combines TRBV12-5 with TRBJ2-3, with TRBD1 matching over 8 bases. The CDR3 covers 15 residues. Looked up from germline, CDR1 is LGHNT and CDR2 is FRNRAP. Trimming at V came to 6 bases and at J to 5 bases, leaving 10 bases not matched to a gene. CDR3 nucleotides: TGTGCTAGTGGCATACGGGACAGGCTCGGAGATACGCAGTATTTT. This sequence encodes CASGIRDRLGDTQYF.

This chain joins TRBV28 and TRBJ1-1; the D gene is possibly TRBD1 (5 bases). The CDR3 is 14 amino acids. Germline-derived CDR1 and CDR2 are MDHEN and SYDVKM. Trimming cost V 2 bases and J 1 base, with 8 bases left between them. This CDR3 is CASSLTRENTEAFF. In DNA, the CDR3 is TGTGCCAGCAGTTTAACCAGGGAGAACACTGAAGCTTTCTTT.